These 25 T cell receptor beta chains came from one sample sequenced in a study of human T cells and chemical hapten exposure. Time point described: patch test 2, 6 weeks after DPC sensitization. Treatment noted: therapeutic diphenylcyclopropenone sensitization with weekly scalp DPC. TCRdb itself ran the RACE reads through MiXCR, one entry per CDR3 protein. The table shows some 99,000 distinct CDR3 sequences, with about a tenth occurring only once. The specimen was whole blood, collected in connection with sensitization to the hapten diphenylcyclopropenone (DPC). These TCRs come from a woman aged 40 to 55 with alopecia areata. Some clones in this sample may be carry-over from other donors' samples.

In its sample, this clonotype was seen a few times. The CDR3 DNA sequence: TGTGCCAGCAGTTTATCCCCGGGCTCTGGGGCCAACGTCCTGACTTTC. Protein sequence: CASSLSPGSGANVLTF. The chain combines TRBV28 with TRBJ2-6; D is unclear. CDR3 length: 16 residues. V lost 1 base, J lost 0 bases, and 7 bases lay in between. CDR1 is MDHEN, CDR2 SYDVKM, per germline.

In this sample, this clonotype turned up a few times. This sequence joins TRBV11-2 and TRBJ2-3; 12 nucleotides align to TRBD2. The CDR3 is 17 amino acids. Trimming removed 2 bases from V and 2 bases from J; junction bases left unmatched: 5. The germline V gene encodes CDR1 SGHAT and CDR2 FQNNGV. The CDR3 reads CASSLPGLAGITDTQYF. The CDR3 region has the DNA TGTGCCAGCAGCTTACCCGGACTAGCGGGGATCACAGATACGCAGTATTTT.

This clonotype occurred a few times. CDR3 DNA sequence: TGTGCCAGTAGTAAAGGCAGGGAGAGCTACGAGCAGTACTTC. Its translation is CASSKGRESYEQYF. The J gene is TRBJ2-7, the V gene TRBV19; D tentatively fits TRBD1 or TRBD2 (5 bases each). This CDR3 region has 14 residues. V was shortened by 4 bases and J by 3 bases, with 13 bases between the two germline ends. Per germline, CDR1 LNHDA and CDR2 SQIVND (reference sequence).

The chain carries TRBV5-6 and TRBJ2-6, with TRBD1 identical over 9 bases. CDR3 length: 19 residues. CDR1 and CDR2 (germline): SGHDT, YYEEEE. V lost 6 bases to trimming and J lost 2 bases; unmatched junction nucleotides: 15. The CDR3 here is CASNRIRDRAGTGANVLTF. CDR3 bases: TGTGCCAGCAACCGCATCCGGGACAGGGCAGGAACTGGGGCCAACGTCCTGACTTTC.

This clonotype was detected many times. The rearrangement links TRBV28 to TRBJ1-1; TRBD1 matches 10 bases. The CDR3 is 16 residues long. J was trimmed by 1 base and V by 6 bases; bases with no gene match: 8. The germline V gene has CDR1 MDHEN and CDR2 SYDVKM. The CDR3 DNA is TGTGCCAGCAGGTCCGGGACAGGGGACGCGAACACTGAAGCTTTCTTT. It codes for CASRSGTGDANTEAFF.

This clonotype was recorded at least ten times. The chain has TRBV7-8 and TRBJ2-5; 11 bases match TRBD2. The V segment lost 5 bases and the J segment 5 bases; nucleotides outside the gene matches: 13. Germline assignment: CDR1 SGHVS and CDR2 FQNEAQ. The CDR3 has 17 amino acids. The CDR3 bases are TGTGCCAGCAGCATTAGGAGGGATAGCGGGGGGGATGAGACCCAGTACTTC. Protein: CASSIRRDSGGDETQYF. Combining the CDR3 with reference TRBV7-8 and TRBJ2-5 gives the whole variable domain GAGVSQSPRYKVAKRGQDVALRCDPISGHVSLFWYQQALGQGPEFLTYFQNEAQLDKSGLPSDRFFAERPEGSVSTLKIQRTQQEDSAVYLCASSIRRDSGGDETQYFGPGTRLLVL.

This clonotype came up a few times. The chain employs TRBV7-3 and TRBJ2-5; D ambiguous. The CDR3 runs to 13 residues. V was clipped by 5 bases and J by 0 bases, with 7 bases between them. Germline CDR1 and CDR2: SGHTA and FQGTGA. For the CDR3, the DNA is TGTGCCAGCAGCCCCGGACACCAAGAGACCCAGTACTTC. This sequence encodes CASSPGHQETQYF.

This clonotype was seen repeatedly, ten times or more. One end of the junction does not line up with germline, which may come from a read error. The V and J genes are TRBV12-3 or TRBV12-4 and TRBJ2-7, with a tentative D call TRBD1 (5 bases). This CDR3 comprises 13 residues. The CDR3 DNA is TGTGCCAGCGGTTTATCAGGGCTAGGCGAGCAGTACTTC. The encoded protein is CASGLSGLGEQYF.

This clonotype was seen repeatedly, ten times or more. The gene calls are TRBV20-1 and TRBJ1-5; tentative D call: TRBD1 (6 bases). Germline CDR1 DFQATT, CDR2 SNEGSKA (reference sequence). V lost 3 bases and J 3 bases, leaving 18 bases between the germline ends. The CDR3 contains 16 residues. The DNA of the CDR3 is TGCAGTGCTAGTCCGGGAGGGGGATCGCACAATCAGCCCCAGCATTTT. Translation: CSASPGGGSHNQPQHF.

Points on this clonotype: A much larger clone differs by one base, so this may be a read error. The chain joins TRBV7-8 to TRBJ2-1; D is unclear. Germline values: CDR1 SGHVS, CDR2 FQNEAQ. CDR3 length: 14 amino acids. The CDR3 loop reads CASSFIRSTREQIF. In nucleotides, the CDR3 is TGTGCCAGCAGCTTCATACGGAGCACAAGAGAGCAGATCTTC.

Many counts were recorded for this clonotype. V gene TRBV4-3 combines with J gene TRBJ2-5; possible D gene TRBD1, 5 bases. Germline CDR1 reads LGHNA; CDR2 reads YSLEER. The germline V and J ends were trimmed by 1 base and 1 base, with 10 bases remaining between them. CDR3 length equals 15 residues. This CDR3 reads CASSQGGRFQETQYF. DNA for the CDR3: TGCGCCAGCAGCCAAGGGGGCCGTTTCCAAGAGACCCAGTACTTC.

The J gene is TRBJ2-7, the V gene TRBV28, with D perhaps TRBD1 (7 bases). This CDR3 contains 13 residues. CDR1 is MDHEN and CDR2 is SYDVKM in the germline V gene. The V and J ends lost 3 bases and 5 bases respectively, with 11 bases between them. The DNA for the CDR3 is TGTGCCAGCAGTTTTCCAGGGGGGAACGAGCAGTACTTC. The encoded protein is CASSFPGGNEQYF.

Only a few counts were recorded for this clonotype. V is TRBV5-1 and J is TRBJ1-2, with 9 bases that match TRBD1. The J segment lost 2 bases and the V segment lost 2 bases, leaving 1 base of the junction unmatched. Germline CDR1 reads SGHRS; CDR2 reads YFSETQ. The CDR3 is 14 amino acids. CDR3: CASSFTGGNYGYTF. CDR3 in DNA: TGCGCCAGCAGCTTCACAGGGGGCAACTATGGCTACACCTTC.

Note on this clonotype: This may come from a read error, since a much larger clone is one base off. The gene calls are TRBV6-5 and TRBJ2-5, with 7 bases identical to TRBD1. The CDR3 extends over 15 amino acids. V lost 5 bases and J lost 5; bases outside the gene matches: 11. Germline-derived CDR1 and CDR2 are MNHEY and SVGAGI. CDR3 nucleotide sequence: TGTGCCAGCAGTCCAGACAGGGTGCTGGGGGAGACCCAGTACTTC. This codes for CASSPDRVLGETQYF.

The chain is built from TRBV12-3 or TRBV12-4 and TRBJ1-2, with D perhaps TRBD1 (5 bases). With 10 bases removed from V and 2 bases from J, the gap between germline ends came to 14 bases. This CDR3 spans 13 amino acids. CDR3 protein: CANGNQGNYGYTF. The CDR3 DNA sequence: TGTGCCAACGGGAACCAGGGAAACTATGGCTACACCTTC.

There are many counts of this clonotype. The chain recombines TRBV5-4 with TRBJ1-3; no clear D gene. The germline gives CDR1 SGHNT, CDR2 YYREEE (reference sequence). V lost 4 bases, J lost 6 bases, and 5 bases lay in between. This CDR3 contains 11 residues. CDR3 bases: TGTGCCAGCAGCACCGAAAACACCATATATTTT. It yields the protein CASSTENTIYF. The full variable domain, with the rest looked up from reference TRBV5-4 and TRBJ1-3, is ETGVTQSPTHLIKTRGQQVTLRCSSQSGHNTVSWYQQALGQGPQFIFQYYREEENGRGNFPPRFSGLQFPNYSSELNVNALELDDSALYLCASSTENTIYFGEGSWLTVV.

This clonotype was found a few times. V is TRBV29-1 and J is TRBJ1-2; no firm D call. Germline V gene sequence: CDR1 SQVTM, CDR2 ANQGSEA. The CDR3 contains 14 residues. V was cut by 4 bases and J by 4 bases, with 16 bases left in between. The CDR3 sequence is CSVGTGTAGYGYTF. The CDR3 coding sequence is TGCAGCGTTGGGACGGGAACCGCTGGCTATGGCTACACCTTC.

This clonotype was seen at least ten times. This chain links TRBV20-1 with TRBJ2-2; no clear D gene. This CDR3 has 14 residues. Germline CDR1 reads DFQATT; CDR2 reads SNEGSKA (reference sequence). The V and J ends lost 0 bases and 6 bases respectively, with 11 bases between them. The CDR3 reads CSARDPSRSGELFF. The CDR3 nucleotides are TGCAGTGCTAGAGACCCCAGTCGGTCCGGGGAGCTGTTTTTT.

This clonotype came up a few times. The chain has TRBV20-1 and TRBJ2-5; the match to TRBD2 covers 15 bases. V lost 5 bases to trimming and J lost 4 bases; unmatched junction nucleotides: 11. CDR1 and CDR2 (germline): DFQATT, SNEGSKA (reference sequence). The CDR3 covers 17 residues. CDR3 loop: CSASGTSGGSPRETQYF. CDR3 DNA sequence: TGCAGTGCTTCCGGGACTAGCGGGGGGTCCCCCAGAGAGACCCAGTACTTC.

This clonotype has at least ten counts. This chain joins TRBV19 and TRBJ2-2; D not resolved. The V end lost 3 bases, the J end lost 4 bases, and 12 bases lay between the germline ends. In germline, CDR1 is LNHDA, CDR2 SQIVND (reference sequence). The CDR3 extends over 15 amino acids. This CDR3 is CASSMGGRSTGELFF. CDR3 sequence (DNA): TGTGCCAGTAGTATGGGTGGGCGGAGCACCGGGGAGCTGTTTTTT. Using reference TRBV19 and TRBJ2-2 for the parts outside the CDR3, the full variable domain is DGGITQSPKYLFRKEGQNVTLSCEQNLNHDAMYWYRQDPGQGLRLIYYSQIVNDFQKGDIAEGYSVSREKKESFPLTVTSAQKNPTAFYLCASSMGGRSTGELFFGEGSRLTVL.

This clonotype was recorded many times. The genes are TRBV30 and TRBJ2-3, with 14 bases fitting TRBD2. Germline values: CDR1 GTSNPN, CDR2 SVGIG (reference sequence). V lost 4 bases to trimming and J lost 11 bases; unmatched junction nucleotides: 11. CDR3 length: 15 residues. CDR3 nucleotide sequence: TGTGCCTGGACCCAGACTAGCGGGGGGGCCAGGGGGCAGTATTTT. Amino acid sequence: CAWTQTSGGARGQYF. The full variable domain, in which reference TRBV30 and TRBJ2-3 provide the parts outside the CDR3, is SQTIHQWPATLVQPVGSPLSLECTVEGTSNPNLYWYRQAAGRGLQLLFYSVGIGQISSEVPQNLSASRPQDRQFILSSKKLLLSDSGFYLCAWTQTSGGARGQYFGPGTRLTVL.

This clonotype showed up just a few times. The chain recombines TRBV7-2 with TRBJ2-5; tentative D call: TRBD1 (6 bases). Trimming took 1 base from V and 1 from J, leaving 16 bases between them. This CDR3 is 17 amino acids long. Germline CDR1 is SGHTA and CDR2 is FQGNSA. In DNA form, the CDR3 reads TGTGCCAGCAGCTTAGGAGGCCAGGGGAAGATCCAAGAGACCCAGTACTTC. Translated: CASSLGGQGKIQETQYF.

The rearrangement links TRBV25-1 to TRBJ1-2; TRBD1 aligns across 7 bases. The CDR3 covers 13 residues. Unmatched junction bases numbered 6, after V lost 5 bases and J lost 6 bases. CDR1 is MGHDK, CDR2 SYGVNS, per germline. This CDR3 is CASSLRGQDGYTF. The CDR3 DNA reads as TGTGCCAGCAGTTTAAGGGGGCAAGATGGCTACACCTTC.

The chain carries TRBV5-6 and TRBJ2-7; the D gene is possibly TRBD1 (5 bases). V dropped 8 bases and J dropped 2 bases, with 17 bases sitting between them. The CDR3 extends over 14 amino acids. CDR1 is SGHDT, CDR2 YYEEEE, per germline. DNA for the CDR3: TGTGCCAGTACGACAGCCATCTTGACCTACGAGCAGTACTTC. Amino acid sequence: CASTTAILTYEQYF.

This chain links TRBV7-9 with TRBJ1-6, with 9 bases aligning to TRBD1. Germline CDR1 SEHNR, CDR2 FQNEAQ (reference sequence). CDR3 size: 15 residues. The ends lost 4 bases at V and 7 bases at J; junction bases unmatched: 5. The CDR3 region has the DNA TGTGCCAGCAGCTCCCCCGGACAGGGGAATTCACCCCTCCACTTT. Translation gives CASSSPGQGNSPLHF.